This T cell receptor beta chain originates from a study of cytomegalovirus exposure and HLA in healthy donors. General observations from the study: High specificity and sensitivity for cytomegalovirus status were reported for the classifier.

This CDR3 has 13 residues. With 5 bases removed from V and 0 bases from J, the gap between germline ends came to 7 bases. Germline lookup yields CDR1 SGHAT and CDR2 FQDESV (reference sequence). 60 Vbeta and 13 Jbeta primers were used in PCR. The assay was immunoSEQ multiplex PCR, and TCRdb's table has in-frame clones only and misses some. Here the sample spans approximately 140,000 clones, approximately 82% being singletons. A word on this clone: The antigen is not known.

Sequencing was done on a sample of PBMCs. The sequence came from a man aged 18 to 29 in good health and CMV-seropositive. The chain is built from TRBV11-1 and TRBJ1-1; D gene uncertain. This CDR3 is CASSPIMNTEAFF. The CDR3 DNA is TGTGCCAGCAGCCCTATAATGAACACTGAAGCTTTCTTT.